This T cell receptor (beta chain) was recorded in a study of blood T cells in healthy people across ages. Study context: Researchers report that template switching captured about one barcoded beta molecule per two T cells.

CDR3 length: 13 amino acids. Deletions cut 2 bases from V and 5 bases from J, with 11 bases between. Germline V gene data show CDR1 as DFQATT and CDR2 as SNEGSKA (reference sequence). Details on this clonotype: The antigen is not known.

Study-wide findings and caveats: Long-lived donors exceeded aged donors in naive CD4+ cells and diversity. With unsorted PBMCs, a conclusive comparison of naive versus antigen-experienced cells was not possible.

Peripheral blood was drawn, ten milliliters per donor. Through a sample-barcoded 5' primer and a J-beta primer mix, a second PCR was run for roughly 6 to 11 cycles. Each CDR3 protein gets one entry after TCRdb re-called the 5' RACE reads with MiXCR. Counted here are roughly 1,300,000 distinct CDR3 sequences, almost 60% occurring once; the ten biggest clones make up over 6.5%. The V call is TRBV20-1, the J call TRBJ2-3, with a tentative D call TRBD2 (6 bases). Sequencing was performed on blood. The TCR was taken from a young man in good health. The CDR3, as DNA: TGCAGTGCTAGATTCGGGGGATTAGATACGCAGTATTTT. Protein product: CSARFGGLDTQYF.